Reported below is one T cell receptor (beta chain). Its specific antigen is unknown. No much larger clonotype is one base removed from it; base qualities were not supplied. These data are taken from a study of blood T cell repertoires in COVID-19 (dated by TCRdb to 2018 to 2021). Study-wide context: Collaborator samples came from the United States, Italy and Spain and covered acute and convalescent phases of COVID-19. The material from the prospective study consisted of cDNA or gDNA derived from T cells, B-cell-depleted T cells, or PBMCs. The dataset comprised deeply sampled blood TCRbeta repertoires from subjects exposed to, actively infected with, or recovered from COVID-19. The repertoires were made available in a free public database intended to serve as a resource for research on the immune response to SARS-CoV-2. Samples came from the ongoing ImmuneRACE study (first 160 participants) plus 1,254 subjects from 6 global collaborators. The sample metadata nearly always contained a de-identified subject ID, COVID-19 status, age in years and sex. Where available, HLA class I and class II types were taken from metadata supplied by the sample provider and were not determined by assay-based typing. The investigation overall reported the following: The quantity of clinical and demographic metadata differed by source and by participant and was supplied without curation.

CDR3 length: 13 amino acids, cysteine to phenylalanine. Left in the record is the CDR3 DNA by itself, 39 bases read in frame from the first base. The germline V gene specifies SNHLY as CDR1 and FYNNEI as CDR2. V is reduced by 1 base and J by 1 base, leaving a spacing of 4 bases between them. TCRbeta CDR3 regions were amplified from genomic DNA by means of the immunoSEQ Assay, a bias-controlled multiplex PCR. Concerning the study's data processing: The number of nucleated cells in each sample was estimated from the amplification of reference gene primers within the assay. To quantify the absolute abundance of each unique TCRbeta CDR3 rearrangement, sequence reads were collapsed and filtered. Productive Simpson clonality was computed per sample as the square root of Simpson's diversity index over productive rearrangements. Imported from immuneACCESS, the table was reduced by TCRdb to in-frame sequences with V and J called. These copies leave out some clones; in studies compared against another copy, an unresolved V gene accounts for under half, and the cause of the remainder is not known. That table furnishes V, J and clone size, whereas the DNA furnished D and trimming. This sample is represented by fewer than 350,000 clones; approximately 86% of them were singletons. Jointly, the top ten make up about 2.2% of the sample.

Samples from volunteer blood donors who had recovered from COVID-19 were contributed by a second Seattle source. The collaborating institutions used their own protocols to collect whole blood in K2EDTA tubes. For TCRbeta analysis, collaborator samples were shipped as frozen whole blood, as isolated PBMCs, or as DNA extracted from either sample type. The chain uses TRBV2 and TRBJ1-1; too little of a D gene remains to name it. This TCR was sampled from a woman in her thirties who had recovered from COVID-19. Sequences were obtained from peripheral blood. In nucleotides, the sequence is TGTGCCAGCAGTGAAGAGAGGAACACTGAAGCTTTCTTT. It encodes CASSEERNTEAFF.